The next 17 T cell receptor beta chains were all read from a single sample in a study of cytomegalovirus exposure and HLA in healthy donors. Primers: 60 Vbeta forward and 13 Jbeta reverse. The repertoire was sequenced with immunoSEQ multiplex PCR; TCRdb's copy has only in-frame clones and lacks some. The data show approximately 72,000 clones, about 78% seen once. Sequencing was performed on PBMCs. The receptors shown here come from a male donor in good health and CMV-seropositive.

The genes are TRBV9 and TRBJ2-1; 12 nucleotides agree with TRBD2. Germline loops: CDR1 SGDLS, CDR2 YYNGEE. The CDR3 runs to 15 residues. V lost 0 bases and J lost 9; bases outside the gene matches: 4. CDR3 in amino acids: CASSVGLAGAAEQFF. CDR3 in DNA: TGTGCCAGCAGCGTAGGACTAGCGGGGGCCGCTGAGCAGTTCTTC.

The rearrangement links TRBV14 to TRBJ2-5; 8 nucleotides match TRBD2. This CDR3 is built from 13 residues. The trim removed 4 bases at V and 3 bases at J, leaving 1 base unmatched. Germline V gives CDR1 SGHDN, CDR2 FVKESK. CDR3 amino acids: CASSPGGEETQYF. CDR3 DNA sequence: TGTGCCAGCAGCCCCGGGGGGGAAGAGACCCAGTACTTC.

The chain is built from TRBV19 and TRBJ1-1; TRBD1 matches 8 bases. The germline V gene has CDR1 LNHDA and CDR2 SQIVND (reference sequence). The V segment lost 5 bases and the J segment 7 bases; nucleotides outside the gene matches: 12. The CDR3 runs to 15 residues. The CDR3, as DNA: TGTGCCAGTAGTCCCCTCGGGACAGGCGTTAATGAAGCTTTCTTT. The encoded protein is CASSPLGTGVNEAFF.

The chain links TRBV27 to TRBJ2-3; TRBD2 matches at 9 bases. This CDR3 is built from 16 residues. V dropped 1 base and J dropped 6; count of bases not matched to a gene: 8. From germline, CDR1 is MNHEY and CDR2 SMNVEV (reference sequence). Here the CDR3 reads CASSLWFSGRVDTQYF. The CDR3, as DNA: TGTGCCAGCAGTTTATGGTTTAGCGGGAGAGTGGATACGCAGTATTTT.

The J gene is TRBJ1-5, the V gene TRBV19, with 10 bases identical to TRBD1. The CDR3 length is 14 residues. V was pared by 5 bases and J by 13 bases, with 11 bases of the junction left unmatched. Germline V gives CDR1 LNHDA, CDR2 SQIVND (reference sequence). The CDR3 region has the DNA TGTGCCAGTAGTCCGGGACAGGGGACCCTCCCTCAGCATTTT. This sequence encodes CASSPGQGTLPQHF. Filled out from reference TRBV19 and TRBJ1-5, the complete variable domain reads DGGITQSPKYLFRKEGQNVTLSCEQNLNHDAMYWYRQDPGQGLRLIYYSQIVNDFQKGDIAEGYSVSREKKESFPLTVTSAQKNPTAFYLCASSPGQGTLPQHFGDGTRLSIL.

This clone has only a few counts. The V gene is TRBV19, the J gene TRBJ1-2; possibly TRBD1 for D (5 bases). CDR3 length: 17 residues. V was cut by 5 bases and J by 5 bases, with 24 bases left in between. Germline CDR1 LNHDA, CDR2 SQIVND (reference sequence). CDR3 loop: CASSSGGAGSISYGYTF. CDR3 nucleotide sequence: TGTGCCAGTAGTTCTGGAGGGGCGGGCAGTATCTCGTATGGCTACACCTTC.

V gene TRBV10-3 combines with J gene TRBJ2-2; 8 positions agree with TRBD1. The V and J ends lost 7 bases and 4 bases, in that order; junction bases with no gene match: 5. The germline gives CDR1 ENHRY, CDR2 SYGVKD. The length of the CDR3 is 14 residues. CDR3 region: CAIKTGVSTGELFF. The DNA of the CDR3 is TGTGCCATCAAGACAGGGGTTAGCACCGGGGAGCTGTTTTTT.

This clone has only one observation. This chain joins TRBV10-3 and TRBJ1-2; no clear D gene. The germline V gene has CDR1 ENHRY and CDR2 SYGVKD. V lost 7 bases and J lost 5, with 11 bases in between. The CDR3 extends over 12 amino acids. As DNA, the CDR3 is TGTGCCATCAACGGGAATAATTATGGCTACACCTTC. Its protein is CAINGNNYGYTF.

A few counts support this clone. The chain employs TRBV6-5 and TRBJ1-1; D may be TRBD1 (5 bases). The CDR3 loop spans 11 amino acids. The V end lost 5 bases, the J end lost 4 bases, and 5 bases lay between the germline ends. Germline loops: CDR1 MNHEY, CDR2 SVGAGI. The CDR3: CASSQGTEAFF. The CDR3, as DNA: TGTGCCAGCAGTCAGGGCACTGAAGCTTTCTTT.

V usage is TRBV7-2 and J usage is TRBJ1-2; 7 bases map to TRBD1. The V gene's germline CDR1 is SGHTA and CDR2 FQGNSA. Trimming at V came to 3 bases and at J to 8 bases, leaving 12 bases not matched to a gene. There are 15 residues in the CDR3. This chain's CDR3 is CASSFPTGNVYGYTF. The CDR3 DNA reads TGTGCCAGCAGCTTCCCGACAGGGAACGTTTACGGCTACACCTTC.

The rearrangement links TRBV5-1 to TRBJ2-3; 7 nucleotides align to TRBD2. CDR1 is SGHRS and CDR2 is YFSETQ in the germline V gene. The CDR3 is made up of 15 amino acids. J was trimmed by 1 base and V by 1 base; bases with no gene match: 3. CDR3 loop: CASSLRGGGTDTQYF. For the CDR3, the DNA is TGCGCCAGCAGCTTGCGCGGGGGAGGCACAGATACGCAGTATTTT.

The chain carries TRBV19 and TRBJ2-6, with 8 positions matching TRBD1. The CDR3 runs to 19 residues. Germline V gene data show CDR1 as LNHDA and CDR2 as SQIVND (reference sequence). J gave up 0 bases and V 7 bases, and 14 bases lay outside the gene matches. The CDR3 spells CASIGQGASRGSGANVLTF. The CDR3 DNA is TGTGCCAGTATCGGGCAGGGGGCTTCCCGTGGCTCTGGGGCCAACGTCCTGACTTTC.

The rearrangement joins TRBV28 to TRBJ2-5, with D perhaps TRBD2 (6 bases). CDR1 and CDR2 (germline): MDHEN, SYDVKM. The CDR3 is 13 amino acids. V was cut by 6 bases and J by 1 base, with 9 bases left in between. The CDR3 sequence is CASSWDSQETQYF. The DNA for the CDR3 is TGTGCCAGCAGCTGGGACTCCCAAGAGACCCAGTACTTC.

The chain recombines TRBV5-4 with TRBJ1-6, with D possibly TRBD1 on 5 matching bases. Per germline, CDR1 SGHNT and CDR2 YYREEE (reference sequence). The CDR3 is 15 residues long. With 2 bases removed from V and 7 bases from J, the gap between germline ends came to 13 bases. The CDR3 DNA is TGTGCCAGCAGCTTCGATGGGGGAGGGAATTCACCCCTCCACTTT. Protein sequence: CASSFDGGGNSPLHF.

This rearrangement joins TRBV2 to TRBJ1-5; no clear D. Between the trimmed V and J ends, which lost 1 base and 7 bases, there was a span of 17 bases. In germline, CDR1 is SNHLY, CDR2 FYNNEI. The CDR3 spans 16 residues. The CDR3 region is CASSEVVSYYFQPQHF. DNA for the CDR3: TGTGCCAGCAGTGAAGTGGTTAGTTACTATTTCCAGCCCCAGCATTTT.

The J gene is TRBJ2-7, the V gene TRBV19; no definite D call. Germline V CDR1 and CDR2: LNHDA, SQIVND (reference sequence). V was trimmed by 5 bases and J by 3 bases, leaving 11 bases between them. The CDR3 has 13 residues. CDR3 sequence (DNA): TGTGCCAGTAGTTTTGACATAAACTACGAGCAGTACTTC. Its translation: CASSFDINYEQYF.

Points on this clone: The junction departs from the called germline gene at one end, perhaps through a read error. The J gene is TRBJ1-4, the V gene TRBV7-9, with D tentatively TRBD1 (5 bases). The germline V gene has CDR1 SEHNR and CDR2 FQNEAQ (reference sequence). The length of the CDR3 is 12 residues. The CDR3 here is CSSSPLQEKLFF. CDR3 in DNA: TGTTCCAGCAGCCCCCTACAGGAGAAACTGTTTTTT.